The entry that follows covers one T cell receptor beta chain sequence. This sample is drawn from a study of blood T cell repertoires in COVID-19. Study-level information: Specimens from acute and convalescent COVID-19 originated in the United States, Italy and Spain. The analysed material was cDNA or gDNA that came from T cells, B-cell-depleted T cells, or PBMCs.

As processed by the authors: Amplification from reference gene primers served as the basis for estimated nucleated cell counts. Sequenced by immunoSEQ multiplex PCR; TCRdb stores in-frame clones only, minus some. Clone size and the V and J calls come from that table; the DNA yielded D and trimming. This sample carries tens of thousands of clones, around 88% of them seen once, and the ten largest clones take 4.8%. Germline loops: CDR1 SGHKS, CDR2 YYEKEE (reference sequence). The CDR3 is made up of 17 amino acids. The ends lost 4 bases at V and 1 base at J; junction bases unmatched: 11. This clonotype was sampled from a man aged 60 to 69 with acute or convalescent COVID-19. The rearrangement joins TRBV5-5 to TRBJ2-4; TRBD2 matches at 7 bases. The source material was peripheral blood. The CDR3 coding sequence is TGTGCCAGCAGCGCCCGGGGGGTCGCCGTCGCCAAAAACATTCAGTACTTC. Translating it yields CASSARGVAVAKNIQYF.